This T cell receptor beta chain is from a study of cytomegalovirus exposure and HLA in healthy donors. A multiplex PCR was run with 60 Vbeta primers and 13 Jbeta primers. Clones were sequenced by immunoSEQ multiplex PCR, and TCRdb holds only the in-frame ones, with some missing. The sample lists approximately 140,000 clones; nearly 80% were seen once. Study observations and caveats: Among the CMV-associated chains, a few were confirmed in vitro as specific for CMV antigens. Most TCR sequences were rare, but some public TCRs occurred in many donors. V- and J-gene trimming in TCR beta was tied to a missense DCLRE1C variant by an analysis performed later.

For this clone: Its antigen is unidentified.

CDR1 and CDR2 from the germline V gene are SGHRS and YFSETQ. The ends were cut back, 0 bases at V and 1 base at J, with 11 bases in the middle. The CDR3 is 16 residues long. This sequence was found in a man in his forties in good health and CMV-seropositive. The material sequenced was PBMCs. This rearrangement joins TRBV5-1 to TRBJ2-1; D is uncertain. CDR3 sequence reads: CASSLARLVSYNEQFF. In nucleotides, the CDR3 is TGCGCCAGCAGCTTGGCCCGACTGGTATCCTACAATGAGCAGTTCTTC.